The 20 T cell receptor beta chains presented below share a single source sample, sequenced in a study of cytomegalovirus exposure and HLA in healthy donors. PCR employed 60 Vbeta and 13 Jbeta primers. TCRdb's table, derived via immunoSEQ multiplex PCR, lists solely in-frame clones and lacks some. The sample has more than 100,000 clones; roughly 80% are singletons. Sequencing was performed on PBMCs. Receptors originate from a man between 50 and 59 years old in good health and CMV-seronegative.

The chain recombines TRBV6-5 with TRBJ2-7, with TRBD1 identical over 7 bases. The CDR3 contains 15 residues. After removal of 4 bases from V and 1 base from J, the junction contained 7 bases not matched to a gene. From germline, CDR1 is MNHEY and CDR2 SVGAGI. The CDR3 DNA reads TGTGCCAGCAGTTTTACCGGGACAGCATCCTACGAGCAGTACTTC. Residues: CASSFTGTASYEQYF.

The chain is built from TRBV30 and TRBJ1-2, with D possibly matching TRBD1 (5 bases). With 5 bases removed from V and 7 bases from J, the gap between germline ends came to 20 bases. Germline V lookup: CDR1 GTSNPN, CDR2 SVGIG (reference sequence). This CDR3 has 14 residues. The CDR3 coding sequence is TGTGCCTGGGTGACCGGGGGGGATGTTGGTGGCTACACCTTC. The encoded protein is CAWVTGGDVGGYTF.

On this clone itself: At one end the junction does not follow the germline gene, possibly because of a read error. The genes are TRBV27 and TRBJ2-7; tentative D call: TRBD2 (5 bases). The CDR3 length is 14 residues. Germline values: CDR1 MNHEY, CDR2 SMNVEV (reference sequence). The CDR3 reads CASSPAALSYEQSF. The DNA of the CDR3 is TGTGCCAGCAGTCCAGCGGCTCTCTCCTACGAGCAGTCCTTC.

The chain employs TRBV28 and TRBJ1-2, with D perhaps TRBD1 (5 bases). This CDR3 comprises 12 residues. Trimming took off 9 bases at V and 7 bases at J, with 15 bases between the two ends. Germline assignment: CDR1 MDHEN and CDR2 SYDVKM. CDR3 residues: CASVRGARGYTF. CDR3 DNA: TGTGCCAGTGTCCGCGGGGCGCGTGGCTACACCTTC.

This rearrangement joins TRBV10-1 to TRBJ1-1; possibly TRBD1 for D (6 bases). Germline assignment: CDR1 WNHNN and CDR2 SYGVQD (reference sequence). This CDR3 is 13 amino acids long. V was cut by 7 bases and J by 2 bases, with 11 bases left in between. For the CDR3, the DNA is TGCGCCAGCATGCACAGGGTCAACACTGAAGCTTTCTTT. Amino acid sequence: CASMHRVNTEAFF.

This sequence joins TRBV6-5 and TRBJ1-6; 7 nucleotides agree with TRBD1. The germline CDR1 and CDR2 sequences are MNHEY and SVGAGI. This CDR3 contains 16 residues. After removal of 2 bases from V and 8 bases from J, the junction contained 9 bases not matched to a gene. CDR3 DNA: TGTGCCAGCAGTTACCGACAGGGACAAATTGATTCACCCCTCCACTTT. Amino acid sequence: CASSYRQGQIDSPLHF.

This chain joins TRBV19 and TRBJ1-4; D perhaps matches TRBD1 (6 bases). V lost 3 bases and J 7 bases, leaving 18 bases between the germline ends. Germline CDR1 LNHDA, CDR2 SQIVND (reference sequence). The CDR3 covers 16 residues. This CDR3 reads CASSIPRGDLGEKLFF. The CDR3 DNA reads as TGTGCCAGTAGTATTCCCAGGGGCGACCTCGGTGAAAAACTGTTTTTT.

As DNA, the CDR3 is TGTGCCAGCAGCTTGTATGGGGAGGGGAGGGAGACCCAGTACTTC. This encodes CASSLYGEGRETQYF. The chain combines TRBV5-5 with TRBJ2-5; TRBD2 agrees at 7 bases. CDR1 SGHKS and CDR2 YYEKEE come from the germline V gene (reference sequence). The CDR3 consists of 15 residues. J was trimmed by 5 bases and V by 1 base; bases with no gene match: 8.

As to this clone: Germline is not matched at one junction end, which may reflect a read error. The chain couples TRBV30 to TRBJ1-2, with 8 bases aligning to TRBD1. CDR3 length: 11 residues. Germline V gives CDR1 GTSNPN, CDR2 SVGIG (reference sequence). CDR3 sequence reads: CAWTLTGQDTF. CDR3 coding DNA: TGTGCCTGGACCCTCACGGGACAGGATACTTTC. The full variable domain, rest sourced from reference TRBV30 and TRBJ1-2, is SQTIHQWPATLVQPVGSPLSLECTVEGTSNPNLYWYRQAAGRGLQLLFYSVGIGQISSEVPQNLSASRPQDRQFILSSKKLLLSDSGFYLCAWTLTGQDTFGSGTRLTVV.

The chain has TRBV9 and TRBJ2-7; TRBD2 is a possible D gene (5 bases). V lost 2 bases to trimming and J lost 3 bases, with 12 bases between them. The CDR3 totals 14 residues. CDR1 is SGDLS and CDR2 is YYNGEE in the germline V gene. The CDR3 protein is CASSVNLGSYEQYF. In DNA form, the CDR3 reads TGTGCCAGCAGCGTTAATCTGGGGAGCTACGAGCAGTACTTC.

V and J are TRBV5-1 and TRBJ1-2, with 10 positions matching TRBD1. The germline gives CDR1 SGHRS, CDR2 YFSETQ. This CDR3 region has 15 residues. With V trimmed by 0 bases and J by 3 bases, 2 bases remained unmatched. CDR3 nucleotide sequence: TGCGCCAGCAGCTTGGGGACAGGGGGACACTATGGCTACACCTTC. It specifies CASSLGTGGHYGYTF.

The rearrangement uses TRBV4-1 and TRBJ2-5; 10 bases agree with TRBD1. CDR3 length: 16 amino acids. The J segment lost 1 base and the V segment lost 0 bases, leaving 2 bases of the junction unmatched. Per germline, CDR1 MGHRA and CDR2 YSYEKL. CDR3 loop: CASSQDRDRGQETQYF. CDR3 coding DNA: TGCGCCAGCAGCCAAGATCGGGACAGGGGCCAAGAGACCCAGTACTTC.

The chain links TRBV28 to TRBJ1-2, with 7 bases lining up with TRBD1. V dropped 8 bases and J dropped 0; count of bases not matched to a gene: 6. The germline gives CDR1 MDHEN, CDR2 SYDVKM. CDR3 length: 14 residues. The CDR3 sequence: CASSAGTANYGYTF. Written as DNA, the CDR3 is TGTGCCAGCTCTGCCGGGACAGCTAACTATGGCTACACCTTC.

The CDR3 coding sequence is TGTGCCATCAGGCCGGGGGGAAATGAAAAACTGTTTTTT. It specifies CAIRPGGNEKLFF. V gene TRBV10-3 combines with J gene TRBJ1-4, with TRBD1 as a possible D gene (5 bases). V lost 6 bases and J 5 bases, leaving 10 bases between the germline ends. This CDR3 is built from 13 residues. CDR1 is ENHRY, CDR2 SYGVKD, per germline.

This sequence joins TRBV9 and TRBJ2-2; D is possibly TRBD1 (5 bases). This CDR3 has 14 amino acids. Between the trimmed V and J ends, which lost 0 bases and 7 bases, there was a span of 10 bases. CDR1 and CDR2 from the germline V gene are SGDLS and YYNGEE. In DNA, the CDR3 is TGTGCCAGCAGCGTAGGAGCAGGGCGCGGGGAGCTGTTTTTT. It yields the protein CASSVGAGRGELFF.

The rearrangement uses TRBV6-1 and TRBJ1-1; D unclear. In germline, CDR1 is MNHNS, CDR2 SASEGT. The CDR3 is 13 residues long. The V and J ends lost 6 bases and 7 bases respectively, with 15 bases between them. CDR3 sequence: CASRLTSGGEAFF. The CDR3 DNA is TGTGCCAGCAGGCTCACTTCCGGTGGTGAAGCTTTCTTT.

The chain links TRBV5-1 to TRBJ2-1; 15 nucleotides align to TRBD2. The CDR3 runs to 20 residues. J was trimmed by 7 bases and V by 4 bases; bases with no gene match: 18. Germline lookup yields CDR1 SGHRS and CDR2 YFSETQ. CDR3 protein: CASSPGLAGGPSLQRNEQFF. CDR3 bases: TGCGCCAGCAGCCCAGGACTAGCGGGGGGGCCATCCCTACAAAGGAATGAGCAGTTCTTC.

This clone was seen a few times. V usage is TRBV19 and J usage is TRBJ1-2, with 9 bases lining up with TRBD1. The CDR3 totals 15 residues. V trimming: 8 bases; J trimming: 6 bases; junction bases outside the gene matches: 13. Germline V gene data show CDR1 as LNHDA and CDR2 as SQIVND (reference sequence). The CDR3 region has the DNA TGTGCCAGTCGTCCTCCGGGACAGGGTATGGATGGCTACACCTTC. Translated, it gives CASRPPGQGMDGYTF.

J is TRBJ1-5 and V is TRBV19; 8 positions match TRBD1. V lost 6 bases, J lost 4 bases, and 5 bases stayed unmatched. Germline V lookup: CDR1 LNHDA, CDR2 SQIVND (reference sequence). The CDR3 extends over 14 amino acids. CDR3 region: CASRPNRGNQPQHF. The CDR3, as DNA: TGTGCCAGTAGGCCGAACAGGGGGAATCAGCCCCAGCATTTT.

The rearrangement links TRBV29-1 to TRBJ2-3; 11 bases agree with TRBD2. V dropped 4 bases and J dropped 6; count of bases not matched to a gene: 6. The CDR3 runs 14 residues. CDR1 is SQVTM and CDR2 is ANQGSEA in the germline V gene. The DNA of the CDR3 is TGCAGCGTTGGGAGACTAGCGGGATGGGATACGCAGTATTTT. It translates to CSVGRLAGWDTQYF.